This T cell receptor (beta chain) was sequenced for a study of blood T cell repertoires in COVID-19. In germline, CDR1 is MNHEY, CDR2 SVGAGI. V lost 2 bases and J lost 5, with 15 bases in between. This CDR3 has 16 amino acids. Original analysis: By means of reference gene primer amplification, nucleated cell counts were estimated. Clones were read by immunoSEQ multiplex PCR, and TCRdb kept only the in-frame ones, dropping some. V, J and clone size are those of that table, while D and trimming were read from the DNA. The sample lists about 33,000 clones; approximately 80% were seen once. This clone was seen just once.

The chain links TRBV6-5 to TRBJ2-2; D perhaps matches TRBD2 (6 bases). The origin of this receptor is a man between 65 and 85 years old with acute or convalescent COVID-19. The sequenced material came from peripheral blood. The CDR3 DNA follows: TGTGCCAGCAGTTACGGGGGGTCCCTCCGAACCGGGGAGCTGTTTTTT. As protein: CASSYGGSLRTGELFF.